This T cell receptor (beta chain) was profiled in a study of cytomegalovirus exposure and HLA in healthy donors. Worth noting for this clone: Antigen: not known.

The CDR3 is 15 amino acids. Germline-derived CDR1 and CDR2 are SNHLY and FYNNEI. V lost 3 bases and J 7 bases, leaving 18 bases between the germline ends. General study results and limits: Among the CMV-associated chains, three were confirmed in vitro as specific for CMV antigens. Subsequent analysis showed first-cohort TCR clusters tending to co-occur in some 120 validation repertoires. The authors enumerated 164 TCR beta chains as linked to cytomegalovirus.

This table comes from immunoSEQ multiplex PCR, and its TCRdb copy is limited to in-frame clones, with some not included. The sample records about 64,000 clones, about 89% being singletons. The donors were in the approximately 130-subject validation cohort, distinct from the approximately 730-subject first cohort. The chain couples TRBV2 to TRBJ2-5; perhaps TRBD2 as D (7 bases). The specimen was PBMCs. The sequence was obtained from a woman in her late teens or twenties in good health and CMV-seronegative. CDR3 nucleotides: TGTGCCAGCAGTGAGTCCGGGACACCGGGGGGGACCCAGTACTTC. It specifies CASSESGTPGGTQYF.